This T cell receptor beta chain was observed in a study of regulatory T cells in long-lasting Graves disease listed by TCRdb under 2021. About the study as a whole: To count as having persistent Graves' disease, a patient had to have received antithyroid drug treatment for over 5 years with TSH receptor autoantibodies remaining persistently positive. Peripheral blood TCR sequencing and RNA sequencing compared persistent Graves' disease patients with newly diagnosed Graves' disease patients. The study was conducted in China and was registered as a clinical trial. A total of about 33 samples underwent TCR sequencing: about 13 from persistent and around 20 from newly diagnosed Graves' disease patients. Persistent Graves' disease patients in the clinical cohort had taken antithyroid drugs for approximately 10 years on average.

Libraries were prepared through multiplex PCR. This sample was sequenced with an Illumina HiSeq 4000. CDR3 regions were amplified by Arm-PCR with iRepertoire HTBI primers to construct TCR beta libraries. Before sequencing, the PCR products went through gel purification. Turning to the authors' computational methods: Gene usage analysis of CDR3 amino acid clonotypes relied on the roughly 58 TRBV and around 13 TRBJ segments identified across samples. COPE and FqMerger were used to merge filtered high-quality paired reads into contigs. BLAST was used to align contigs to IMGT TRBV, TRBD and TRBJ reference genes, with CDR3 defined following IMGT. Any clonotype with a frequency above 0.1% was counted as a highly expanded clone. Shannon entropy was used to measure repertoire diversity, and the Gini coefficient was used to measure V-J evenness. A clonotype found in more than one individual was treated as public. TCRdb ran its own pipeline on the public reads, namely fastp trimming at Q25 and MiXCR clone calling, and kept in-frame beta chains. Merged by CDR3 protein, the rows form single entries marked with the most common genes and DNA. TCRdb's processing, not the authors' own work, is the source of the V and J calls. The sample data list about 470,000 distinct CDR3 sequences, and around 21% of these were observed just once. 7% to 10% of the sample rests with the top ten.

The full study reports these points: More public clonotypes were shared among persistent patients (2,741) than among newly diagnosed patients (966). Only peripheral blood was studied, because thyroid tissue, the primary lesion, was inaccessible. The authors acknowledged the small sample size as a limitation that may reduce accuracy. Preferential use of TRBV28, TRBJ1-2 and TRBJ2-5 was observed in persistent disease, whereas TRBV20-1 and TRBJ2-1 were favored in newly diagnosed disease. Persistent Graves' disease patients showed lower TCR Shannon entropy and fewer highly expanded clones than newly diagnosed patients, suggesting clonal expansion. Sequencing and analysis were restricted to the TCR beta chain.

As to this clonotype: Its antigen remains undetermined. Base qualities are missing; no much larger clone stands one base away.

Interpreted using the paper, the time point label stands for: persistent/refractory GD, antithyroid drugs over 5 years with positive TRAb. For both TCR sequencing and RNA sequencing, RNA was extracted from PBMCs in TRIzol. Graves' disease was diagnosed according to American Thyroid Association guidelines. Recruitment of patients was carried out at an endocrinology department in Xi'an, China. Each patient gave approximately 9 milliliters of peripheral blood, collected in an EDTA anticoagulant tube. PBMCs were isolated by Ficoll Paque Plus density gradient separation without further T cell sorting. An Agilent 2100 Bioanalyzer and agarose gel were used to check RNA quality, and a NanoDrop 2000 was used to measure RNA concentration. V lost 5 bases and J lost 4 bases; the stretch between them is 15 bases long. The germline V gene gives CDR1 as MDHEN and CDR2 as SYDVKM. The CDR3 has 14 amino acids, counting the end cysteine and phenylalanine. The sequence is cut down to CDR3 DNA, 42 bases in frame from base 1.

This chain is built from TRBV28 and TRBJ2-7; the D region may be TRBD1 or TRBD2, each matching 6 bases equally. The sample was peripheral blood mononuclear cells (PBMCs), taken when the disease was refractory, from a patient treated with antithyroid drugs. The TCR sequence derives from a female donor with Graves disease. The CDR3 in this case is CASSTLRGRYEQYF. The sequenced DNA is TGTGCCAGCAGTACCCTTAGGGGGAGGTACGAGCAGTACTTC.